A selection of T cell receptor beta chains follows, all from one sample in a study of Ad26.COV2.S vaccination and SARS-CoV-2 variants. Sequenced by immunoSEQ multiplex PCR; TCRdb stores in-frame clones only, minus some. The data hold about 250,000 clones, with 87% observed a single time. Sample: peripheral blood, taken in a trial of Ad26.COV2.S vaccine versus placebo. Receptors originate from a person between 18 and 65 years old who received the Ad26.COV2.S COVID-19 vaccine or a placebo. Each CDR3 is given with its conserved first and last residue. A D gene is named only where the DNA matches it firmly. Clone size appears in some rows only: once, few, many, or a class for an expanded clone.

CDR3 length	V gene	D gene	clone size	J gene	CDR3 protein	CDR3 DNA
15	TRBV6-1	TRBD1	-	TRBJ2-7	CASRPPGQGHYEQYF	TGTGCCAGCAGACCCCCGGGACAGGGCCACTACGAGCAGTACTTC
16	TRBV7-9	TRBD1	once	TRBJ1-4	CASSSNPGGRNEKLFF	TGTGCCAGCAGCTCTAACCCAGGGGGGAGGAATGAAAAACTGTTTTTT
14	TRBV5-4	TRBD1	-	TRBJ1-2	CASSLSGQGKGYTF	TGTGCCAGCAGCCTCTCAGGACAGGGGAAGGGCTACACCTTC
13	TRBV12-3/TRBV12-4	-	-	TRBJ2-3	CASSLGSTDTQYF	TGTGCCAGCAGCCTTGGTAGCACAGATACGCAGTATTTT
14	TRBV27	-	-	TRBJ2-5	CASSLRPYQETQYF	TGTGCCAGCAGTTTACGCCCGTACCAAGAGACCCAGTACTTC
15	TRBV7-2	-	-	TRBJ1-6	CASSLSAGGLSPLHF	TGTGCCAGCAGCTTGTCCGCGGGGGGGCTTTCACCCCTCCACTTT
14	TRBV5-1	-	once	TRBJ1-1	CASSFGQRGTEAFF	TGCGCCAGCAGCTTCGGACAGAGAGGTACTGAAGCTTTCTTT
15	TRBV11-2	-	-	TRBJ2-5	CASSPDRSGRSTQYF	TGTGCCAGCAGCCCAGACCGCTCGGGGAGATCGACCCAGTACTTC
14	TRBV9	-	-	TRBJ2-1	CASSSRDIANEQFF	TGTGCCAGCAGCAGCCGGGACATCGCCAATGAGCAGTTCTTC
14	TRBV30	TRBD1	-	TRBJ1-1	CAWGQGGMNTEAFF	TGTGCCTGGGGTCAGGGGGGTATGAACACTGAAGCTTTCTTT
14	TRBV5-6	-	-	TRBJ2-1	CASSGTGNSNEQFF	TGTGCCAGCAGCGGAACCGGGAACTCCAATGAGCAGTTCTTC
13	TRBV19	TRBD1	-	TRBJ1-1	CASSLRTGTEAFF	TGTGCCAGTAGTCTTCGGACAGGTACTGAAGCTTTCTTT
16	TRBV7-3	TRBD2	-	TRBJ2-3	CASSLTYGGSTDTQYF	TGTGCCAGCAGCTTAACGTACGGGGGGAGCACAGATACGCAGTATTTT
16	TRBV11-2	-	-	TRBJ2-7	CASSLDISGLPLEQYF	TGTGCCAGCAGCTTAGATATTAGTGGGCTGCCACTCGAGCAGTACTTC
15	TRBV19	TRBD1	once	TRBJ1-5	CASIGRTGGSQPQHF	TGTGCCAGTATTGGCAGGACAGGGGGCAGTCAGCCCCAGCATTTT
17	TRBV7-9	TRBD2	-	TRBJ2-5	CASSLGTSGRARETQYF	TGTGCCAGCAGCTTAGGTACTAGCGGGAGGGCCCGGGAGACCCAGTACTTC
13	TRBV7-9	-	-	TRBJ1-6	CASSLGQFSPLHF	TGTGCCAGCAGCTTAGGACAATTTTCACCCCTCCACTTT
12	TRBV5-1	TRBD1	once	TRBJ2-7	CASSFGQDEQYF	TGCGCCAGCAGTTTTGGACAGGACGAGCAGTACTTC
17	TRBV13	TRBD2	once	TRBJ2-1	CASRYDPGTSGKSKQFF	TGTGCCAGCAGATATGATCCCGGGACTAGCGGGAAGTCAAAGCAGTTCTTC
16	TRBV7-2	TRBD1	-	TRBJ1-1	CASSLASWDRGTEAFF	TGTGCCAGCAGCTTAGCGAGTTGGGACAGAGGCACTGAAGCTTTCTTT
15	TRBV19	-	-	TRBJ2-5	CASSIIGRGQETQYF	TGTGCCAGTAGTATAATTGGCAGGGGCCAAGAGACCCAGTACTTC
14	TRBV27	-	-	TRBJ2-1	CASSLRSRHNEQFF	TGTGCCAGCAGTTTAAGGAGCAGACACAATGAGCAGTTCTTC
17	TRBV3-1/TRBV3-2	-	-	TRBJ1-2	CASSQGAQGFRSYGYTF	TGTGCCAGCAGCCAAGGGGCCCAAGGGTTCCGATCCTATGGCTACACCTTC
17	TRBV15	TRBD2	-	TRBJ2-1	CATSRTPLAGPYNEQFF	TGTGCCACCAGCAGGACCCCTCTAGCGGGACCCTACAATGAGCAGTTCTTC
14	TRBV19	-	-	TRBJ1-1	CASSTIRPYTEAFF	TGTGCCAGTAGTACCATCAGACCCTACACTGAAGCTTTCTTT
16	TRBV19	-	-	TRBJ2-2	CASSMGGGANTGELFF	TGTGCCAGTAGTATGGGCGGGGGCGCGAACACCGGGGAGCTGTTTTTT